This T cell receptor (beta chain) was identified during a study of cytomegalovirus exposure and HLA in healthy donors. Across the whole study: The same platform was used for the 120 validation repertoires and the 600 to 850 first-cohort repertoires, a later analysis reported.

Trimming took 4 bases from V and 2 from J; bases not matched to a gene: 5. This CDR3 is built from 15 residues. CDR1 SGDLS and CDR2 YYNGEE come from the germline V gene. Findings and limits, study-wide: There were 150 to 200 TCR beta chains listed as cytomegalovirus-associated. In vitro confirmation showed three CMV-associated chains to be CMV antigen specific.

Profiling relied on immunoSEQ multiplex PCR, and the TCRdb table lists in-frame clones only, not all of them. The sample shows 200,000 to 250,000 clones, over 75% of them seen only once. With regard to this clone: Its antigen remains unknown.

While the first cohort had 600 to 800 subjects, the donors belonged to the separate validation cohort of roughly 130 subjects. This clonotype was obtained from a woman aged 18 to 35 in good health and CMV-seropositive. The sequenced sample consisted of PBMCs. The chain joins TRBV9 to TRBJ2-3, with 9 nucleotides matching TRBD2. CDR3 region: CASSSREGPTDTQYF. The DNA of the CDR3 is TGTGCCAGCAGCTCGCGGGAGGGGCCCACAGATACGCAGTATTTT.